The 28 T cell receptor beta chains reported below all come from one sample, sequenced in a study. MiXCR, applied by TCRdb to the 5' RACE reads, yields one record per CDR3 protein. The sample has about 50,000 distinct CDR3 sequences; 25% to 35% are singletons. Sequenced: naive CD4+ T cells sorted from blood. Subset described: naive CD4+ T cells, CD4+CD45RA+CD25-. Receptors originate from a female donor with breast cancer.

The chain combines TRBV7-9 with TRBJ2-3; no firm D call. The ends were cut back, 1 base at V and 1 base at J, with 6 bases in the middle. Germline V lookup: CDR1 SEHNR, CDR2 FQNEAQ (reference sequence). This CDR3 contains 14 residues. The CDR3 protein is CASSLVGGTDTQYF. The CDR3 region has the DNA TGTGCCAGCAGCTTAGTTGGTGGCACAGATACGCAGTATTTT. The full variable domain, with the rest looked up from reference TRBV7-9 and TRBJ2-3, is DTGVSQNPRHKITKRGQNVTFRCDPISEHNRLYWYRQTLGQGPEFLTYFQNEAQLEKSRLLSDRFSAERPKGSFSTLEIQRTEQGDSAMYLCASSLVGGTDTQYFGPGTRLTVL.

The table lists this clonotype with a few counts. CDR3 in DNA: TGTGCCAGCAGCGAGGGGCTAGCGGGGTCAGATACGCAGTATTTT. Translated, it gives CASSEGLAGSDTQYF. V gene TRBV7-3 combines with J gene TRBJ2-3; 9 nucleotides line up with TRBD2. V was pared by 5 bases and J by 4 bases, with 7 bases of the junction left unmatched. Germline CDR1 reads SGHTA; CDR2 reads FQGTGA. This CDR3 comprises 15 residues.

This clonotype has just a few counts. The genes are TRBV9 and TRBJ2-3; 11 bases fit TRBD2. The germline CDR1 and CDR2 sequences are SGDLS and YYNGEE. With 4 bases clipped from V and 8 bases from J, the junction kept 12 bases outside the gene matches. The CDR3 contains 16 residues. The CDR3 is CASSLLAGATPSTQYF. The DNA of the CDR3 is TGTGCCAGCAGCCTACTAGCGGGGGCCACTCCGAGTACGCAGTATTTT.

On this clonotype itself: This may come from a read error, since a much larger clone is one base off. Because the CDR3 is missing its conserved closing phenylalanine or tryptophan, this is likely a read error. J is TRBJ2-5 and V is TRBV6-1, with D possibly matching TRBD2 (6 bases). The CDR3 sequence is 14 residues long. Germline assignment: CDR1 MNHNS and CDR2 SASEGT. The CDR3 bases are TGTGCCAGCAGGGAAGGAGGGGCGCAAGAGACCCAGTACCTC. Its protein product is CASREGGAQETQYL.

This clonotype occurred a few times. CDR3 region: CASSLKASGVTEAFF. Here the CDR3 DNA reads TGTGCCAGCAGCTTAAAGGCGTCGGGGGTTACTGAAGCTTTCTTT. The chain carries TRBV7-2 and TRBJ1-1; tentative D call: TRBD1 (5 bases). Between the trimmed V and J ends, which lost 2 bases and 5 bases, there was a span of 15 bases. The CDR3 extends over 15 amino acids. The V gene's germline CDR1 is SGHTA and CDR2 FQGNSA.

The rearrangement joins TRBV20-1 to TRBJ1-2, with TRBD1 identical over 8 bases. Trimming removed 4 bases from V and 0 bases from J; junction bases left unmatched: 13. Germline CDR1 reads DFQATT; CDR2 reads SNEGSKA (reference sequence). The CDR3 is 17 amino acids. The CDR3: CSATTTGTGIPNYGYTF. The CDR3 coding sequence is TGCAGTGCTACAACAACCGGGACAGGTATCCCTAACTATGGCTACACCTTC.

J is TRBJ2-2 and V is TRBV7-2; D call uncertain. V was shortened by 8 bases and J by 5 bases, with 12 bases between the two germline ends. Per germline, CDR1 SGHTA and CDR2 FQGNSA. This CDR3 has 13 residues. The CDR3 nucleotides read TGTGCCAGCGCCGCCAGGCGGACCGGGGAGCTGTTTTTT. As protein: CASAARRTGELFF.

Details on this clonotype: This could be a read error, since a much larger clone is one nucleotide away. The chain links TRBV7-2 to TRBJ2-7, with 7 bases that match TRBD1. This CDR3 has 15 amino acids. In germline, CDR1 is SGHTA, CDR2 FQGNSA. The CDR3 loop reads CAGSPTPGQSYEQYF. The CDR3, as DNA: TGTGCCGGCAGCCCAACCCCGGGACAGTCCTACGAGCAGTACTTC.

The chain joins TRBV7-9 to TRBJ2-7; TRBD2 is a possible D gene (5 bases). The CDR3 has 14 amino acids. In germline, CDR1 is SEHNR, CDR2 FQNEAQ (reference sequence). Trimming shortened V by 4 bases and J by 3 bases, and 13 bases separated the two germline ends. The CDR3 protein is CASSSSRTLYEQYF. CDR3 nucleotide sequence: TGTGCCAGCAGCTCCTCCCGGACTCTCTACGAGCAGTACTTC.

The chain combines TRBV4-1 with TRBJ2-3; 9 bases are shared with TRBD2. CDR1 MGHRA and CDR2 YSYEKL come from the germline V gene. V lost 4 bases to trimming and J lost 14 bases; unmatched junction nucleotides: 13. This CDR3 is built from 14 residues. The CDR3 DNA sequence: TGCGCCAGCAGCCGACCTACGGCGGGGGGGCCTGGGTATTTT. Translating gives CASSRPTAGGPGYF.

This sequence joins TRBV5-4 and TRBJ2-1; TRBD2 matches 11 bases. CDR1 and CDR2 from the germline V gene are SGHNT and YYREEE (reference sequence). The CDR3 consists of 16 residues. Unmatched junction bases numbered 7, after V lost 6 bases and J lost 2 bases. The CDR3 DNA reads TGTGCCAGCACCGTAGCGGGGGGGCCAACCTACAATGAGCAGTTCTTC. It translates to CASTVAGGPTYNEQFF.

The gene calls are TRBV6-2 or TRBV6-3 and TRBJ2-3; no clear D. Germline CDR1 MNHEY, CDR2 SVGEGT. CDR3 length: 12 amino acids. Deletions cut 2 bases from V and 4 bases from J, with 4 bases between. CDR3 loop: CASSYDPDTQYF. CDR3 DNA: TGTGCCAGCAGTTACGATCCAGATACGCAGTATTTT.

The chain carries TRBV7-2 and TRBJ1-2, with 7 bases lining up with TRBD1. This CDR3 comprises 13 residues. Trimming cost V 6 bases and J 3 bases; bases outside gene matches: 4. Germline CDR1 and CDR2: SGHTA and FQGNSA. The CDR3 region has the DNA TGTGCCAGCAGAACCGGGACAGACTATGGCTACACCTTC. It is translated as CASRTGTDYGYTF.

This clonotype was observed a handful of times. In DNA form, the CDR3 reads TGTGCCACCAGCAGTCCACCCCCCGGGGAGCTGTTTTTT. It translates to CATSSPPPGELFF. The J gene is TRBJ2-2, the V gene TRBV15; D is undetermined. The germline V gene encodes CDR1 LNHNV and CDR2 YYDKDF (reference sequence). V was cut by 3 bases and J by 6 bases, with 8 bases left in between. The CDR3 spans 13 residues.

This clonotype was seen a few times. V and J are TRBV6-2 or TRBV6-3 and TRBJ2-1; a possible D gene is TRBD2 (5 bases). Germline V gives CDR1 MNHEY, CDR2 SVGEGT. Trimming left V 7 bases short and J 1 base short, with 5 bases between. CDR3 size: 12 residues. CDR3 protein: CASKRSYNEQFF. The CDR3 DNA is TGTGCCAGCAAGCGGTCCTACAATGAGCAGTTCTTC.

This clonotype was detected only a few times. The CDR3 protein is CASSLGPGGGQYF. The CDR3 DNA reads TGTGCCAGCAGCTTAGGTCCCGGGGGCGGGCAGTACTTC. The chain couples TRBV7-9 to TRBJ2-7; TRBD1 or TRBD2 may be the D gene (6 bases each). Germline CDR1 reads SEHNR; CDR2 reads FQNEAQ (reference sequence). Trimming removed 1 base from V and 9 bases from J, with 13 bases in between. CDR3 size: 13 residues.

The chain joins TRBV4-3 to TRBJ2-2; D ambiguous. The germline V gene encodes CDR1 LGHNA and CDR2 YSLEER. V was cut by 1 base and J by 6 bases, with 9 bases left in between. This CDR3 comprises 14 residues. The CDR3 loop reads CASSQVSMSGELFF. The CDR3 nucleotides read TGCGCCAGCAGCCAAGTCTCGATGTCCGGGGAGCTGTTTTTT.

In this sample, this clonotype turned up a few times. This chain joins TRBV3-1 and TRBJ2-1, with D perhaps matching TRBD2 (6 bases). Germline V CDR1 and CDR2: LGHDT, YNNKEL (reference sequence). Trimming left V 5 bases short and J 0 bases short, with 11 bases between. The CDR3 extends over 15 amino acids. The CDR3 DNA is TGTGCCAGCAGCGGTTGGGACTCCTCCTACAATGAGCAGTTCTTC. Translated, it gives CASSGWDSSYNEQFF.

The sample holds a few counts of this clonotype. The chain is built from TRBV20-1 and TRBJ2-2; D possibly corresponds to TRBD2 (5 bases). Germline V lookup: CDR1 DFQATT, CDR2 SNEGSKA (reference sequence). With 3 bases removed from V and 0 bases from J, the gap between germline ends came to 5 bases. CDR3 length: 13 residues. The CDR3 coding sequence is TGCAGTGCTAGGCGGGCGAACACCGGGGAGCTGTTTTTT. Translation gives CSARRANTGELFF.

This clonotype was detected a few times. The V gene is TRBV4-3, the J gene TRBJ2-1; 7 nucleotides agree with TRBD2. The CDR3 is made up of 14 amino acids. V shed 2 bases and J 8 bases; nucleotides not matched to a gene: 6. Per germline, CDR1 LGHNA and CDR2 YSLEER. The CDR3 DNA is TGCGCCAGCAGCCAAAGAGCAGGGAGGGATGAGCAGTTCTTC. The encoded protein is CASSQRAGRDEQFF.

This clonotype came up many times. The chain has TRBV7-2 and TRBJ2-7, with a weak D call TRBD1 (5 bases). The V gene's germline CDR1 is SGHTA and CDR2 FQGNSA. Trimming took 7 bases from V and 4 from J, leaving 20 bases between them. The CDR3 sequence is 15 residues long. The CDR3 region has the DNA TGTGCCAGCACCCTAGGAGTCGGCAGGGCGTACGAGCAGTACTTC. Translation: CASTLGVGRAYEQYF.

On this clonotype: At one end the junction does not follow the germline gene, possibly because of a read error. J is TRBJ2-7 and V is TRBV20-1; 9 bases agree with TRBD2. Looked up from germline, CDR1 is DFQATT and CDR2 is SNEGSKA (reference sequence). There are 15 residues in the CDR3. The DNA of the CDR3 is TGCAGTGCTACCTCGACGAGCGGGGGGTCCTACGAGCAGCACTTC. This gives the protein CSATSTSGGSYEQHF.

This clonotype was found a few times. The chain recombines TRBV7-3 with TRBJ2-3, with D tentatively TRBD2 (6 bases). Trimming stripped 7 bases from V and 1 base from J, with 27 bases between. Germline loops: CDR1 SGHTA, CDR2 FQGTGA. This CDR3 comprises 19 residues. This chain's CDR3 is CASTISSGGGGSGTDTQYF. The CDR3 DNA is TGTGCCAGCACCATTAGTTCCGGGGGAGGCGGGTCGGGCACAGATACGCAGTATTTT. Looking up the rest from reference TRBV7-3 and TRBJ2-3 gives the full variable domain: GAGVSQTPSNKVTEKGKYVELRCDPISGHTALYWYRQSLGQGPEFLIYFQGTGAADDSGLPNDRFFAVRPEGSVSTLKIQRTERGDSAVYLCASTISSGGGGSGTDTQYFGPGTRLTVL.

The sample holds one count of this clonotype. The rearrangement links TRBV20-1 to TRBJ2-5; unclear D gene. Germline CDR1 DFQATT, CDR2 SNEGSKA (reference sequence). This CDR3 contains 10 residues. V lost 6 bases and J lost 2, with 4 bases in between. This chain's CDR3 is CSAEQETQYF. The CDR3 bases are TGCAGTGCGGAGCAAGAGACCCAGTACTTC.

This clonotype occurred many times. This rearrangement joins TRBV5-1 to TRBJ1-5; weak D call: TRBD1 (5 bases). Germline V gene sequence: CDR1 SGHRS, CDR2 YFSETQ. Deletions cut 2 bases from V and 0 bases from J, with 6 bases between. This CDR3 is built from 14 residues. As DNA, the CDR3 is TGCGCCAGCAGCTTAGGGGTTAGCAATCAGCCCCAGCATTTT. It is translated as CASSLGVSNQPQHF.

The V call is TRBV11-2, the J call TRBJ1-1; D ambiguous. The V end was cut by 5 bases, the J end by 4 bases, with 17 bases between. This CDR3 spans 15 amino acids. Germline-derived CDR1 and CDR2 are SGHAT and FQNNGV. The CDR3 sequence is CASSRYKGEGTEAFF. The CDR3 DNA reads as TGTGCCAGCAGCCGTTATAAGGGTGAAGGCACTGAAGCTTTCTTT.

V usage is TRBV28 and J usage is TRBJ1-5; no clear D. Germline CDR1 is MDHEN and CDR2 is SYDVKM. This CDR3 has 14 residues. V was pared by 4 bases and J by 2 bases, with 9 bases between. The DNA for the CDR3 is TGTGCCAGCAGTTGGGGTTTTGGCAATCAGCCCCAGCATTTT. It codes for CASSWGFGNQPQHF.

This clonotype was observed many times. The chain is built from TRBV6-5 and TRBJ2-5; the match to TRBD1 covers 8 bases. Trimming at V came to 8 bases and at J to 5 bases, leaving 10 bases not matched to a gene. Germline CDR1 is MNHEY and CDR2 is SVGAGI. CDR3 length equals 14 residues. CDR3 DNA sequence: TGTGCCAGCCGGGGACGACAGGGGTATGAGACCCAGTACTTC. Translating gives CASRGRQGYETQYF.